Presented here are 18 T cell receptor beta chains from one specimen sequenced in a study of naive and memory T cell subsets. An equimolar mix of two oligonucleotides served as the beta constant-region primer for TRBC1 and TRBC2. Via MiXCR, TCRdb re-called the UMI-ligation and nested PCR reads, giving one row per CDR3 protein. The sample has around 40,000 distinct CDR3 sequences, about an eighth seen once. Sequenced sample: effector memory CD4+ T cells from blood. Subset noted: effector memory, CD45RA- CD27-. These TCRs come from a human donor in good health.

Many counts were recorded for this clonotype. The J gene is TRBJ2-7, the V gene TRBV20-1, with D possibly TRBD2 on 7 matching bases. The CDR3 length is 13 residues. Trimming removed 3 bases at V and 7 bases at J, with 16 bases between. Germline assignment: CDR1 DFQATT and CDR2 SNEGSKA (reference sequence). CDR3 nucleotide sequence: TGCAGTGCTAGTCGGCGGGAGCAGGGGGAGCAGTACTTC. It translates to CSASRREQGEQYF.

This chain links TRBV30 with TRBJ2-7, with 7 bases aligning to TRBD1. Germline-derived CDR1 and CDR2 are GTSNPN and SVGIG (reference sequence). This CDR3 comprises 13 residues. With V trimmed by 4 bases and J by 3 bases, 6 bases remained unmatched. In nucleotides, the CDR3 is TGTGCCTGGAACCCGGGACAGAGCTACGAGCAGTACTTC. This codes for CAWNPGQSYEQYF. The entire variable domain, with the rest obtained from reference TRBV30 and TRBJ2-7, is as follows: SQTIHQWPATLVQPVGSPLSLECTVEGTSNPNLYWYRQAAGRGLQLLFYSVGIGQISSEVPQNLSASRPQDRQFILSSKKLLLSDSGFYLCAWNPGQSYEQYFGPGTRLTVT.

This clonotype occurred many times. This chain uses TRBV11-1 with TRBJ2-5, with TRBD2 matching over 11 bases. The CDR3 runs 16 residues. Germline V lookup: CDR1 SGHAT, CDR2 FQDESV (reference sequence). Trimming took 6 bases from V and 2 from J; bases not matched to a gene: 8. The CDR3 nucleotides are TGTGCCAGCAGGACCCTGACTAGCGGGAAGCAAGAGACCCAGTACTTC. It is translated as CASRTLTSGKQETQYF.

Written as DNA, the CDR3 is TGTGCCAGCAGCTGGGGGACTGCCGATACGCAGTATTTT. Protein product: CASSWGTADTQYF. The J gene is TRBJ2-3, the V gene TRBV7-2, with a tentative D call TRBD2 (6 bases). The V gene's germline CDR1 is SGHTA and CDR2 FQGNSA. Trimming stripped 4 bases from V and 6 bases from J, with 11 bases between. This CDR3 has 13 residues.

This clonotype appeared a few times. The rearrangement links TRBV5-6 to TRBJ2-7, with D perhaps matching TRBD2 (6 bases). The CDR3 length is 15 residues. V was clipped by 4 bases and J by 4 bases, with 18 bases between them. Germline loops: CDR1 SGHDT, CDR2 YYEEEE. The CDR3 DNA follows: TGTGCCAGCAGCCCCGGGGCCCGGGAGTTTTACGAGCAGTACTTC. It codes for CASSPGAREFYEQYF.

V is TRBV5-5 and J is TRBJ2-6; D perhaps matches TRBD2 (6 bases). The CDR3 is 17 residues long. The germline gives CDR1 SGHKS, CDR2 YYEKEE (reference sequence). V was shortened by 3 bases and J by 0 bases, with 13 bases between the two germline ends. Here the CDR3 reads CASSSSAGRSGANVLTF. CDR3 nucleotide sequence: TGTGCCAGCAGCTCTAGCGCGGGTCGCTCTGGGGCCAACGTCCTGACTTTC.

The chain links TRBV7-8 to TRBJ2-6; 7 bases agree with TRBD2. The CDR3 contains 15 residues. Germline-derived CDR1 and CDR2 are SGHVS and FQNEAQ. The trim removed 5 bases at V and 13 bases at J, leaving 14 bases unmatched. CDR3 DNA: TGTGCCAGCAGCATATTAGGACGGGGGGTTGGGGTCCTGACTTTC. Its translation is CASSILGRGVGVLTF.

J is TRBJ2-3 and V is TRBV5-6; D is uncertain. Germline V gene lookup returns CDR1 SGHDT and CDR2 YYEEEE. The germline V and J ends were trimmed by 6 bases and 2 bases, with 4 bases remaining between them. The CDR3 totals 11 residues. The CDR3 sequence: CASKATDTQYF. The CDR3 DNA reads as TGTGCCAGCAAGGCCACAGATACGCAGTATTTT.

V gene TRBV3-1 combines with J gene TRBJ2-2, with a weak D call TRBD1 (6 bases). Germline assignment: CDR1 LGHDT and CDR2 YNNKEL (reference sequence). V dropped 5 bases and J dropped 4 bases, with 17 bases sitting between them. The CDR3 loop spans 16 amino acids. The CDR3 here is CASSSFGTLATGELFF. The CDR3 DNA reads TGTGCCAGCAGCTCGTTCGGGACACTGGCCACCGGGGAGCTGTTTTTT.

V usage is TRBV4-3 and J usage is TRBJ2-7, with D perhaps TRBD1 (5 bases). This CDR3 has 16 amino acids. V gave up 0 bases and J gave up 6 bases, with 18 bases separating them. Germline V gene sequence: CDR1 LGHNA, CDR2 YSLEER. In nucleotides, the CDR3 is TGCGCCAGCAGCCAAGATACTGGCAGGGTGGCCTCCGAGCAGTACTTC. This encodes CASSQDTGRVASEQYF.

This chain uses TRBV10-3 with TRBJ1-5, with D uncertain. Trimming shortened V by 3 bases and J by 6 bases, and 9 bases separated the two germline ends. Germline V gene sequence: CDR1 ENHRY, CDR2 SYGVKD. This CDR3 spans 13 amino acids. Here the CDR3 reads CAISDGEIQPQHF. The CDR3 nucleotides are TGTGCCATCAGTGACGGGGAGATTCAGCCCCAGCATTTT.

This clonotype was seen ten or more times. The chain has TRBV12-3 or TRBV12-4 and TRBJ2-3; 8 bases align to TRBD2. CDR3 length: 17 residues. J lost 4 bases, V lost 2 bases, and 11 bases had no gene match. CDR3: CASSLNHGGLGPDTQYF. The CDR3 DNA reads TGTGCCAGCAGTTTAAATCACGGGGGACTAGGACCAGATACGCAGTATTTT.

This chain links TRBV18 with TRBJ1-6; D might be TRBD1 (5 bases). This CDR3 has 15 residues. The V end lost 3 bases, the J end lost 4 bases, and 10 bases lay between the germline ends. Germline CDR1 and CDR2: KGHSH and LQKENI. The CDR3 here is CASSPATDYNSPLHF. For the CDR3, the DNA is TGTGCCAGCTCACCGGCGACAGATTATAATTCACCCCTCCACTTT.

V usage is TRBV29-1 and J usage is TRBJ2-5, with D unresolved. The CDR3 consists of 13 residues. Germline V gives CDR1 SQVTM, CDR2 ANQGSEA. Trimming pared 4 bases from V and 5 bases from J, leaving 14 bases between. The DNA for the CDR3 is TGCAGCGTTGTGGTAGCTCCACGGGAGACCCAGTACTTC. It yields the protein CSVVVAPRETQYF.

This clonotype was seen more than once but under ten times. The J gene is TRBJ2-7, the V gene TRBV28, with 8 positions matching TRBD1. The CDR3 is 15 residues long. J lost 5 bases, V lost 4 bases, and 10 bases had no gene match. Germline V CDR1 and CDR2: MDHEN, SYDVKM. The CDR3 reads CASSSPGQVKDEQYF. CDR3 DNA sequence: TGTGCCAGCAGTTCCCCGGGACAGGTGAAGGACGAGCAGTACTTC.

This clonotype turned up a few times. The chain is built from TRBV9 and TRBJ2-1; the D is unclear. The CDR3 runs 14 residues. V lost 0 bases to trimming and J lost 3 bases, with 7 bases between them. Germline-derived CDR1 and CDR2 are SGDLS and YYNGEE. CDR3 region: CASSVALGYNEQFF. In DNA, the CDR3 is TGTGCCAGCAGCGTAGCTCTGGGCTACAATGAGCAGTTCTTC.

The chain recombines TRBV6-2 or TRBV6-3 with TRBJ2-3; TRBD2 is a possible D gene (5 bases). CDR1 MNHEY and CDR2 SVGEGT come from the germline V gene. The CDR3 length is 13 residues. V was shortened by 6 bases and J by 9 bases, with 16 bases between the two germline ends. CDR3 DNA sequence: TGTGCCAGCAGCTTCGGACTCCTGGGCACGCAGTATTTT. Protein: CASSFGLLGTQYF.

This clonotype has just a few counts. The rearrangement joins TRBV30 to TRBJ2-7; D is unclear. Germline values: CDR1 GTSNPN, CDR2 SVGIG (reference sequence). Trimming stripped 1 base from V and 6 bases from J, with 13 bases between. The CDR3 consists of 13 residues. CDR3 in DNA: TGTGCCTGGAGTGGGGGTCAGTTCTCCGAGCAGTACTTC. Amino acids: CAWSGGQFSEQYF. The full variable domain, with the rest looked up from reference TRBV30 and TRBJ2-7, is SQTIHQWPATLVQPVGSPLSLECTVEGTSNPNLYWYRQAAGRGLQLLFYSVGIGQISSEVPQNLSASRPQDRQFILSSKKLLLSDSGFYLCAWSGGQFSEQYFGPGTRLTVT.